What follows are 7 T cell receptor beta chains derived from one specimen sequenced in a study of technical replicates of blood from a few donors. Produced via immunoSEQ multiplex PCR; TCRdb's table is partial and in-frame only. In the table there are tens of thousands of clones, 85% to 90% of which are singletons. Material: PBMCs. These receptors came from a human donor in good health. Some clones in this sample may be carry-over from other donors' samples.

The J gene is TRBJ2-3, the V gene TRBV4-3; D not resolved. This CDR3 spans 15 amino acids. CDR1 and CDR2 (germline): LGHNA, YSLEER. V lost 0 bases, J lost 2 bases, and 9 bases lay in between. In DNA form, the CDR3 reads TGCGCCAGCAGCCAAGATAGTTACTCCACAGATACGCAGTATTTT. This sequence encodes CASSQDSYSTDTQYF.

CDR3 loop: CASSIRLTGLGNTIYF. The CDR3 coding sequence is TGTGCCAGCAGCATAAGATTGACAGGACTCGGAAACACCATATATTTT. J is TRBJ1-3 and V is TRBV7-2, with D possibly being TRBD1 (6 bases). CDR1 SGHTA and CDR2 FQGNSA come from the germline V gene. This CDR3 region has 16 residues. V was clipped by 5 bases and J by 4 bases, with 18 bases between them. The full variable domain, with the rest looked up from reference TRBV7-2 and TRBJ1-3, is GAGVSQSPSNKVTEKGKDVELRCDPISGHTALYWYRQSLGQGLEFLIYFQGNSAPDKSGLPSDRFSAERTGGSVSTLTIQRTQQEDSAVYLCASSIRLTGLGNTIYFGEGSWLTVV.

This rearrangement joins TRBV2 to TRBJ1-4; 7 bases are a match to TRBD1. CDR1 is SNHLY and CDR2 is FYNNEI in the germline V gene. After removal of 4 bases from V and 4 bases from J, the junction contained 0 bases not matched to a gene. This CDR3 region has 13 residues. CDR3: CASSGQGNEKLFF. The DNA for the CDR3 is TGTGCCAGCAGTGGACAGGGTAATGAAAAACTGTTTTTT.

This clone has ten or more counts. The chain couples TRBV6-4 to TRBJ1-5, with D uncertain. Trimming took off 3 bases at V and 4 bases at J, with 7 bases between the two ends. CDR3 length: 13 residues. Per germline, CDR1 MRHNA and CDR2 SNTAGT. The CDR3 reads CASSEAANQPQHF. CDR3 nucleotides: TGTGCCAGCAGTGAGGCGGCAAATCAGCCCCAGCATTTT.

The chain combines TRBV7-8 with TRBJ2-3, with TRBD2 identical over 12 bases. With 5 bases clipped from V and 2 bases from J, the junction kept 5 bases outside the gene matches. Germline CDR1 and CDR2: SGHVS and FQNEAQ. This CDR3 is built from 16 residues. CDR3 protein: CASSALAGGHTDTQYF. The CDR3 DNA reads as TGTGCCAGCAGCGCACTAGCGGGGGGCCACACAGATACGCAGTATTTT.

The rearrangement joins TRBV30 to TRBJ2-5; TRBD2 matches 9 bases. J gave up 0 bases and V 0 bases, and 8 bases lay outside the gene matches. Per germline, CDR1 GTSNPN and CDR2 SVGIG (reference sequence). CDR3 length: 17 amino acids. CDR3 region: CAWSVQASGTYQETQYF. The CDR3 DNA is TGTGCCTGGAGTGTTCAGGCTAGCGGGACGTACCAAGAGACCCAGTACTTC.

The gene calls are TRBV5-5 and TRBJ1-4; possibly TRBD1 for D (6 bases). The germline CDR1 and CDR2 sequences are SGHKS and YYEKEE (reference sequence). The CDR3 totals 14 residues. Trimming cost V 5 bases and J 2 bases, with 10 bases left between them. CDR3 bases: TGTGCCAGCAGACAGGACAGCACTAATGAAAAACTGTTTTTT. Amino acids: CASRQDSTNEKLFF.